Given below is one T cell receptor (beta chain) in context. Its cognate antigen is unknown. This entry is derived from a study of regulatory T cells in long-lasting Graves disease. General study points: Whereas approximately 950 public clonotypes were shared by new patients, persistent patients shared more, at some 2,900. It was in persistent disease that TRBV28, TRBJ1-2 and TRBJ2-5 were favored.

Trimming left V 4 bases short and J 5 bases short, with 17 bases between. This CDR3 is 15 amino acids long. CDR1 SGHRS and CDR2 YFSETQ come from the germline V gene. Time point reported: newly diagnosed GD, antithyroid drugs for less than 3 months. The TCR library used RNA extracted from PBMCs. A volume of 8.5 to 10 milliliters of peripheral blood was collected in EDTA tubes. For TCR beta, libraries came from iRepertoire HTBI primers and Arm-PCR of CDR3 regions. MiXCR, applied by TCRdb to the multiplex PCR reads, yields one record per CDR3 protein. The sample lists around 240,000 distinct CDR3 sequences; around 18% were seen once. These data were also reused for a study on T cells in Graves' hyperthyroidism and ophthalmopathy. That source notes: Through a model of 13 V-J features, ophthalmopathy was separated from stable hyperthyroidism.

The chain couples TRBV5-1 to TRBJ2-3; D is possibly TRBD2 (6 bases). The TCR originated in a woman aged 25 to 39 with Graves disease. The source material was peripheral blood mononuclear cells (PBMCs), sampled at new diagnosis, from a patient treated with antithyroid drugs. CDR3 sequence: CASSAGTPRKDTQYF. CDR3 sequence (DNA): TGCGCCAGCAGCGCGGGGACTCCCCGTAAAGATACGCAGTATTTT.